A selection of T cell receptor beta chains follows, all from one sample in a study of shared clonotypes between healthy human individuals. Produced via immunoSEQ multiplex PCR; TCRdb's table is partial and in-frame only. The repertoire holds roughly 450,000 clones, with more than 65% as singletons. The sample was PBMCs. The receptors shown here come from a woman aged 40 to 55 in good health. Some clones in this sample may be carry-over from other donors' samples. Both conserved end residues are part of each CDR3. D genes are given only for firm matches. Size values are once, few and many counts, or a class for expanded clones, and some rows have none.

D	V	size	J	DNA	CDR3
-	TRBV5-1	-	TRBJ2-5	TGCGCCAGCAGCCGAGAATCGGGTGGAGAGACCCAGTACTTC	CASSRESGGETQYF
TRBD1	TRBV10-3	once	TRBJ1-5	TGTGCCATCGGGGACAGGGGGGTTCAGCCCCAGCATTTT	CAIGDRGVQPQHF
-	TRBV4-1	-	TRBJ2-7	TGCGCCAGCAGCCAAGAAGGGGACTCCTACGAGCAGTACTTC	CASSQEGDSYEQYF
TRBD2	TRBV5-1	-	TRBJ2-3	TGCGCCAGCAGCTTGGCTACGGCGGGAGAAACAGATACGCAGTATTTT	CASSLATAGETDTQYF
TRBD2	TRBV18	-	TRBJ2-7	TGTGCCAGCTCACCACCGGGACTAGCGGGACCACGGTACGAGCAGTACTTC	CASSPPGLAGPRYEQYF
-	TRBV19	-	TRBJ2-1	TGTGCCAGTAGTATCAGTTCCTACAATGAGCAGTTCTTC	CASSISSYNEQFF
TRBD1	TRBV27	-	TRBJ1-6	TGTGCCAGCAGTTCGTGGACAGGGAACGATTCACCCCTCCACTTT	CASSSWTGNDSPLHF
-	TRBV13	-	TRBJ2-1	TGTGCCAGCAGCTTAGGTAGCGTTTTGTCCCATGAGCAGTTCTTC	CASSLGSVLSHEQFF
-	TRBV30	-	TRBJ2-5	TGTGCCTGGAGTGTAAGTCCGGGGAGCCAGACCCAGTACTTC	CAWSVSPGSQTQYF
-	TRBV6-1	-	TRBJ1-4	TGTGCCAGCAGTGAACAGGCCGGCGAAAAACTGTTTTTT	CASSEQAGEKLFF
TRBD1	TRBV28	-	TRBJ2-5	TGTGCCAGCAGGATGACAGGGGATTCGGAGACCCAGTACTTC	CASRMTGDSETQYF
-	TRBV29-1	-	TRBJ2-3	TGCAGCGGAGGTTCTCCGGACAGTCGGGATACGCAGTATTTT	CSGGSPDSRDTQYF
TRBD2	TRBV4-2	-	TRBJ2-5	TGTGCCAGCAGCTCGCACAAGACTAGCAACCAAGAGACCCAGTACTTC	CASSSHKTSNQETQYF
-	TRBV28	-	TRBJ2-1	TGTGCCAGCAGTTATAACTACAATGAGCAGTTCTTC	CASSYNYNEQFF
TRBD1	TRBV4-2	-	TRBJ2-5	TGTGCCAGCAGCCCTTCTCCGGGACAGATGGTGGAGACCCAGTACTTC	CASSPSPGQMVETQYF
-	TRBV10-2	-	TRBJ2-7	TGCGCCAGCAGTGGAGCCTTAGGCGAGCAGTACTTC	CASSGALGEQYF
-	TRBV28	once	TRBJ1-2	TGTGCCAGCAGTTTACTCACCGAGGGCGAAGGCTACACCTTC	CASSLLTEGEGYTF
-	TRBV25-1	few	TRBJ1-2	TGTGCCAGCAGTGTCTTAGGGGATCACTATGGCTACACCTTC	CASSVLGDHYGYTF
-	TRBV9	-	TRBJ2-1	TGTGCCAGCAGCGTAGGGCCCACGGTGGATGAGCAGTTCTTC	CASSVGPTVDEQFF
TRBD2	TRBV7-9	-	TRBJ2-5	TGTGCCAGCAGCTTAGGTGGGCGGACTAGCGGGGTTGTCCAAGAGACCCAGTACTTC	CASSLGGRTSGVVQETQYF
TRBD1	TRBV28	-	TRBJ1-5	TGTGCCAGCAGTTTACGCGACAGGGCGCCCCAGCCCCAGCATTTT	CASSLRDRAPQPQHF
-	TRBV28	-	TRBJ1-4	TGTGCCAGCAGTTTCCGGCTTACTAATGAAAAACTGTTTTTT	CASSFRLTNEKLFF
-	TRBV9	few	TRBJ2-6	TGTGCCAGCAGCGTAGAGGTGCGGGCCAACGTCCTGACTTTC	CASSVEVRANVLTF
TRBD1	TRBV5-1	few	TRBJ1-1	TGCGCCAGCAGCTTGGAGGTCAGGGGGTTCGCTGAAGCTTTCTTT	CASSLEVRGFAEAFF
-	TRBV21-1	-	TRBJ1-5	TGTGCCCGAGGTGGGGCAGCCCTTTTTCAGCCCCAGCATTTT	CARGGAALFQPQHF
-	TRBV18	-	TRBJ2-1	TGTGCCAGCTCTCCGAACTCCAGCTCCTACAATGAGCAGTTCTTC	CASSPNSSSYNEQFF
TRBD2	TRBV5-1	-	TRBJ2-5	TGCGCCAGCAGCTTAGGGCCAGCGGGAGAGAGGGAGACCCAGTACTTC	CASSLGPAGERETQYF
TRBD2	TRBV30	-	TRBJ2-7	TGTGCCTGGAGCCCGGGACTAGCGGGCCACGAGCAGTACTTC	CAWSPGLAGHEQYF
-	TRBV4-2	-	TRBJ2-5	TGTGCCAGCAGCCAAGATGGACAGAAACAAGAGACCCAGTACTTC	CASSQDGQKQETQYF
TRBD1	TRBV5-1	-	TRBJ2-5	TGCGCCAGCAGCTTGGGCGACAGGGGACAAGAGACCCAGTACTTC	CASSLGDRGQETQYF
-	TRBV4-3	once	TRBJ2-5	TGCGCCAGCAGCCAAGTTGTTAGGGGCGGAGAGACCCAGTACTTC	CASSQVVRGGETQYF
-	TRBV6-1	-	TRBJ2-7	TGTGCCAGCACTCCGTCGGGAGCTGGGGCCTACGAGCAGTACTTC	CASTPSGAGAYEQYF
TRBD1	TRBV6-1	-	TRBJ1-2	TGTGCCAGCAGTAGCCGGGACAGGGGGAACTATGGCTACACCTTC	CASSSRDRGNYGYTF
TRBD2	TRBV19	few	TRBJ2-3	TGTGCCAGTAGTACGCGACTAGCGGGAGGGCCTCGTCAAGATACGCAGTATTTT	CASSTRLAGGPRQDTQYF
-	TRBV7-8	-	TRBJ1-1	TGTGCCAGCAGCTTATTCGGAGGTACTGAAGCTTTCTTT	CASSLFGGTEAFF
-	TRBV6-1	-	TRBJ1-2	TGTGCCGGCAGTGAAGTGGGGGCAGGGGCTCCCTCCTATGGCTACACCTTC	CAGSEVGAGAPSYGYTF
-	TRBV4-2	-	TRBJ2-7	TGTGCCAGCAGCCAAGATCGGGTGGATTTAGGACCAAGCTCCTACGAGCAGTACTTC	CASSQDRVDLGPSSYEQYF
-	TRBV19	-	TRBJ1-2	TGTGCCAGTAGTATAAGTCGCCGGAGTGGCTACACCTTC	CASSISRRSGYTF
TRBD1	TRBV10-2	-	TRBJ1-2	TGCGCCAGCAGTGAGGGACAGGGGTTATCCAGACTCTACACCTTC	CASSEGQGLSRLYTF
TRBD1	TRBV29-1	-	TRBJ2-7	TGCAGCGTTCGAGGAGACAGGGGGTCCTACGAGCAGTACTTC	CSVRGDRGSYEQYF
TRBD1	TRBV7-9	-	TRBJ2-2	TGTGCCAGCAGCCCCCGGACAGGGCACACCGGGGAGCTGTTTTTT	CASSPRTGHTGELFF
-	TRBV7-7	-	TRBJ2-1	TGTGCCAGCAGCTTTGGCGTAGGGCCCTACAATGAGCAGTTCTTC	CASSFGVGPYNEQFF
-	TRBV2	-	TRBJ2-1	TGTGCCAGCAGTATGGACGGAGGCTCCTACAATGAGCAGTTCTTC	CASSMDGGSYNEQFF
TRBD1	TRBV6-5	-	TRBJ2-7	TGTGCCAGCAGTTATTTAGGGGGCGCGTCCGAGCAGTACTTC	CASSYLGGASEQYF
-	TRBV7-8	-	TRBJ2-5	TGTGCCAGCAGCTTCGGCAGGGGCGCTTGGGAGACCCAGTACTTC	CASSFGRGAWETQYF
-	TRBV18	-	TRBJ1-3	TGTGCCAGCTCACCAAATGCTTTCTCTGGAAACACCATATATTTT	CASSPNAFSGNTIYF
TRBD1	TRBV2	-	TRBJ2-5	TGTGCCAGCCGACCCCCCAGGACAGGGCCGTACCAAGAGACCCAGTACTTC	CASRPPRTGPYQETQYF
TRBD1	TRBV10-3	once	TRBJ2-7	TGTGCCGCATCCCCCGGGACAGGGGTTCTGGAGCAGTACTTC	CAASPGTGVLEQYF
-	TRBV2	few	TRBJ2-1	TGTGCCAGCAGGCGGAGGCTCTCCTACAATGAGCAGTTCTTC	CASRRRLSYNEQFF
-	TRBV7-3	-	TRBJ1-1	TGTGCCAGCAGGGTAGGCAGAAACACTGAAGCTTTCTTT	CASRVGRNTEAFF
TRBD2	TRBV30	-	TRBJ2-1	TGTGCCTGGAGTTCTAGCGGGAGCTCCTACAATGAGCAGTTCTTC	CAWSSSGSSYNEQFF
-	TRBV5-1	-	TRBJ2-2	TGCGCCAGCAAAAACAGGGCGGACACCGGGGAGCTGTTTTTT	CASKNRADTGELFF
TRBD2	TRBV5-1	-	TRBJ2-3	TGCGCCAGCAGCCCGAAAACCGGTGGGACTAGCGGGACAGATACGCAGTATTTT	CASSPKTGGTSGTDTQYF
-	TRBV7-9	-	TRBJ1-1	TGTGCCAGCAGCTTAGAGGGGAACACTGAAGCTTTCTTT	CASSLEGNTEAFF